Each of the 20 T cell receptor beta chains below was sequenced from the same sample in a study of T cell responses to AZD1222 COVID-19 vaccine. Repertoires were generated with immunoSEQ multiplex PCR, while TCRdb's copy carries only in-frame clones and drops some. The sample lists about 86,000 clones; over 85% were seen once. The source was peripheral blood, collected 28 days after the second AZD1222 dose. The receptors derive from an adult who received the AZD1222 COVID-19 vaccine.

The chain uses TRBV6-2 or TRBV6-3 and TRBJ1-6; D gene ambiguous. This CDR3 is 15 amino acids long. Between the trimmed V and J ends, which lost 2 bases and 7 bases, there was a span of 12 bases. The V gene's germline CDR1 is MNHEY and CDR2 SVGEGT. The CDR3 nucleotides read TGTGCCAGCAGTTACCCCGGATCCCTAAATTCACCCCTCCACTTT. It is translated as CASSYPGSLNSPLHF.

This sequence joins TRBV7-3 and TRBJ2-5; D ambiguous. V lost 5 bases, J lost 5 bases, and 15 bases lay in between. Looked up from germline, CDR1 is SGHTA and CDR2 is FQGTGA. This CDR3 has 14 amino acids. The CDR3, as DNA: TGTGCCAGCAGCCCTTCCGACGAGTGGGAGACCCAGTACTTC. The encoded protein is CASSPSDEWETQYF.

The chain is built from TRBV7-9 and TRBJ1-3; 7 nucleotides agree with TRBD1. Germline V lookup: CDR1 SEHNR, CDR2 FQNEAQ (reference sequence). CDR3 length: 15 residues. V was clipped by 5 bases and J by 1 base; unmatched bases: 5. CDR3 protein: CASSPGQISGNTIYF. The DNA of the CDR3 is TGTGCCAGCAGCCCGGGACAGATTTCTGGAAACACCATATATTTT.

The CDR3, as DNA: TGTGCCAGCAGCTTGCAGGGGTTCAACGGATACGAGCAGTACTTC. It encodes CASSLQGFNGYEQYF. The chain employs TRBV7-8 and TRBJ2-7, with D perhaps TRBD1 (6 bases). V lost 3 bases and J 4 bases, leaving 16 bases between the germline ends. The CDR3 spans 15 residues. Germline V gives CDR1 SGHVS, CDR2 FQNEAQ.

J is TRBJ1-2 and V is TRBV5-1, with TRBD1 identical over 8 bases. Losses at the gene ends were 4 bases for V and 5 bases for J; bases not matched to a gene: 7. The CDR3 consists of 14 residues. The V gene's germline CDR1 is SGHRS and CDR2 YFSETQ. This CDR3 is CASSEDRVGYGYTF. CDR3 nucleotides: TGCGCCAGCAGCGAGGACAGGGTCGGGTATGGCTACACCTTC.

V gene TRBV5-1 combines with J gene TRBJ2-7, with D possibly matching TRBD1 (6 bases). This CDR3 contains 13 residues. CDR1 is SGHRS, CDR2 YFSETQ, per germline. V dropped 2 bases and J dropped 5 bases, with 11 bases sitting between them. For the CDR3, the DNA is TGCGCCAGCAGCTTACAGGGTATCGACGAGCAGTACTTC. Protein product: CASSLQGIDEQYF.

The V call is TRBV4-1, the J call TRBJ1-3; 10 bases are a match to TRBD1. Germline V gene lookup returns CDR1 MGHRA and CDR2 YSYEKL. V was clipped by 3 bases and J by 0 bases; unmatched bases: 11. The CDR3 runs 19 residues. CDR3: CASSQAGQGEILSGNTIYF. The CDR3 nucleotides read TGCGCCAGCAGCCAGGCTGGACAGGGGGAGATCCTCTCTGGAAACACCATATATTTT.

J is TRBJ1-2 and V is TRBV7-9, with D unresolved. CDR1 SEHNR and CDR2 FQNEAQ come from the germline V gene (reference sequence). Between the trimmed V and J ends, which lost 1 base and 7 bases, there was a span of 7 bases. This CDR3 is 12 amino acids long. The CDR3 spells CASSLDGRGYTF. CDR3 DNA sequence: TGTGCCAGCAGCTTAGATGGTCGTGGCTACACCTTC.

This chain joins TRBV20-1 and TRBJ1-5; D might be TRBD1 (6 bases). Trimming took off 5 bases at V and 12 bases at J, with 14 bases between the two ends. Germline assignment: CDR1 DFQATT and CDR2 SNEGSKA (reference sequence). This CDR3 spans 11 amino acids. CDR3: CSAPRQGLQHF. As DNA, the CDR3 is TGCAGTGCTCCCCGCCAGGGGCTCCAGCATTTT.

The chain carries TRBV13 and TRBJ2-3, with 7 bases fitting TRBD1. This CDR3 contains 18 residues. CDR1 PRHDT and CDR2 FYEKMQ come from the germline V gene (reference sequence). With V trimmed by 2 bases and J by 5 bases, 16 bases remained unmatched. The CDR3 region has the DNA TGTGCCAGCAGCTTAACGACAATCGGGACAGCGATCCGAGATACGCAGTATTTT. It is translated as CASSLTTIGTAIRDTQYF.

The rearrangement links TRBV9 to TRBJ2-1, with 10 bases fitting TRBD1. CDR3 size: 15 residues. Germline lookup yields CDR1 SGDLS and CDR2 YYNGEE. The J segment lost 3 bases and the V segment lost 3 bases, leaving 3 bases of the junction unmatched. CDR3 nucleotide sequence: TGTGCCAGCAGCGGGGGACAGGGGAGCTACAATGAGCAGTTCTTC. This gives the protein CASSGGQGSYNEQFF.

The rearrangement joins TRBV7-8 to TRBJ2-2; 9 bases align to TRBD2. Unmatched junction bases numbered 15, after V lost 3 bases and J lost 1 base. The CDR3 is 20 amino acids. Germline CDR1 is SGHVS and CDR2 is FQNEAQ. CDR3 sequence (DNA): TGTGCCAGCAGCTTCCTCTTGGGGACTAGCCTCAAACTGAACACCGGGGAGCTGTTTTTT. This translates into CASSFLLGTSLKLNTGELFF.

For the CDR3, the DNA is TGTGCCAGCAGTTTATCGGCCGGGGATAACTCCTACAATGAGCAGTTCTTC. It translates to CASSLSAGDNSYNEQFF. The chain couples TRBV27 to TRBJ2-1, with a weak D call TRBD2 (5 bases). V was clipped by 0 bases and J by 0 bases, with 12 bases between them. The germline CDR1 and CDR2 sequences are MNHEY and SMNVEV (reference sequence). This CDR3 has 17 amino acids.

The V gene is TRBV9, the J gene TRBJ1-2, with TRBD1 as a possible D gene (5 bases). Trimming took 2 bases from V and 2 from J, leaving 10 bases between them. The CDR3 consists of 14 residues. The V gene's germline CDR1 is SGDLS and CDR2 YYNGEE. DNA of the CDR3: TGTGCCAGCAGCGTGGGGGGAGGGAACTATGGCTACACCTTC. It specifies CASSVGGGNYGYTF.

The chain couples TRBV7-2 to TRBJ1-1; D is unclear. Per germline, CDR1 SGHTA and CDR2 FQGNSA. The CDR3 covers 14 residues. The germline V and J ends were trimmed by 5 bases and 6 bases, with 16 bases remaining between them. The CDR3 here is CASSPRRRRSEAFF. The CDR3 DNA reads TGTGCCAGCAGCCCGAGGAGGAGGCGGTCTGAAGCTTTCTTT.

The genes are TRBV24-1 and TRBJ2-2; tentatively, D is TRBD1 (5 bases). V was trimmed by 2 bases and J by 1 base, leaving 10 bases between them. The CDR3 length is 16 residues. Germline assignment: CDR1 KGHDR and CDR2 SFDVKD. The CDR3 DNA follows: TGTGCCACCAGTGATTACGGACACGTGAACACCGGGGAGCTGTTTTTT. Its protein is CATSDYGHVNTGELFF.

The chain combines TRBV9 with TRBJ2-3; 7 nucleotides match TRBD2. Germline-derived CDR1 and CDR2 are SGDLS and YYNGEE. V trimming: 0 bases; J trimming: 2 bases; junction bases outside the gene matches: 3. The CDR3 length is 15 residues. CDR3 DNA sequence: TGTGCCAGCAGCGTAGTAGCGGGTCCCACAGATACGCAGTATTTT. It specifies CASSVVAGPTDTQYF.

This chain links TRBV6-6 with TRBJ1-5; TRBD1 might be the D (5 bases). V dropped 8 bases and J dropped 0 bases, with 11 bases sitting between them. Germline CDR1 and CDR2: MNHNY and SVGAGI (reference sequence). The CDR3 is made up of 14 amino acids. The CDR3 here is CASGTVDSNQPQHF. The CDR3 coding sequence is TGTGCCAGCGGGACGGTGGATAGCAATCAGCCCCAGCATTTT.

The gene calls are TRBV28 and TRBJ1-4, with D hard to call. With 1 base removed from V and 5 bases from J, the gap between germline ends came to 8 bases. Germline CDR1 and CDR2: MDHEN and SYDVKM. The length of the CDR3 is 14 residues. In DNA form, the CDR3 reads TGTGCCAGCAGTTTATCCCCCCAGAATGAAAAACTGTTTTTT. Encoded protein: CASSLSPQNEKLFF.

V gene TRBV10-3 combines with J gene TRBJ1-1; no clear D gene. Trimming pared 3 bases from V and 1 base from J, leaving 12 bases between. CDR3 length equals 15 residues. Germline V CDR1 and CDR2: ENHRY, SYGVKD. The CDR3 DNA follows: TGTGCCATCAGTGATCTAGGAAGGGAGAACACTGAAGCTTTCTTT. It is translated as CAISDLGRENTEAFF.